This is a list of T cell receptor beta chains from one sample in a study of vaccination effects on CD4 cells after COVID-19. The protocol was immunoSEQ multiplex PCR, while the TCRdb copy is restricted to in-frame clones and leaves out a portion. The sample includes 42,000 or so clones, around 66% of them seen just once. What these receptors recognize is not known. Sample: CD4+ T cells from PBMCs cultured with a peptide pool, taken before COVID-19 vaccination. The receptor source for this set is a human donor who had a prior SARS-CoV-2 infection. The CDR3 runs from the conserved cysteine through the conserved F or W. D genes are given only for firm matches. Size values are once, few and many counts, or a class for expanded clones, and some rows have none.

D gene	J gene	clone size	V gene	CDR3 DNA	CDR3 protein
-	TRBJ2-5	few	TRBV11-1	TGTGCCAGCAGCTTAGCGGCCAGGCAAGAGACCCAGTACTTC	CASSLAARQETQYF
TRBD1	TRBJ2-1	few	TRBV3-1/TRBV3-2	TGTGCCAGGAGAATATCCGGGACAGGGAGCAATGAGCAGTTCTTC	CARRISGTGSNEQFF
-	TRBJ2-1	-	TRBV30	TGTGCCTGGAGTGTGGGGGGCTCCTACAATGAGCAGTTCTTC	CAWSVGGSYNEQFF
-	TRBJ1-5	-	TRBV6-2/TRBV6-3	TGTGCCAGCAGTAAAGGGGACTCCTATCAGCCCCAGCATTTT	CASSKGDSYQPQHF
-	TRBJ2-6	-	TRBV5-1	TGCGCCAGCAGCGGACTGCCGCCTGGGGCCAACGTCCTGACTTTC	CASSGLPPGANVLTF
TRBD1	TRBJ2-1	-	TRBV9	TGTGCCAGCAGCCGATTACAGGGGGCCTGGAGAAATGAGCAGTTCTTC	CASSRLQGAWRNEQFF
TRBD2	TRBJ2-1	-	TRBV11-2	TGTGCCACCACCTTGATGGCGGCTAGCGGGGAGAATGAGCAGTTCTTC	CATTLMAASGENEQFF
-	TRBJ1-6	-	TRBV2	TGTGCCAGCCTTTTCGACCCGGGTTCACCCCTCCACTTT	CASLFDPGSPLHF
-	TRBJ2-7	-	TRBV11-1	TGTGCCAGCAGCTTCCGCCGGACGGACTACGAGCAGTACTTC	CASSFRRTDYEQYF
TRBD1	TRBJ2-2	-	TRBV5-1	TGCGCCAGCAGCTTGGCTCTCGGGGACAGGGGTAAAGCCGGGGAGCTGTTTTTT	CASSLALGDRGKAGELFF
-	TRBJ1-6	-	TRBV21-1	TGTGCCAGCAGCAAAGGGGAAGACACTCACTCACCCCTCCACTTT	CASSKGEDTHSPLHF
-	TRBJ1-2	-	TRBV7-2	TGTGCCAGCAGCCTAGAAAATACAGGGCGGGGTATCTATGGCTACACCTTC	CASSLENTGRGIYGYTF
-	TRBJ1-5	-	TRBV5-6	TGTGCCAGCAGCTTGATGGTGGGTGATCAGCCCCAGCATTTT	CASSLMVGDQPQHF
TRBD2	TRBJ2-7	-	TRBV19	TGTGCCAGTAGTTGGGGGGGAAGCAACTACGAGCAGTACTTC	CASSWGGSNYEQYF
-	TRBJ2-1	-	TRBV5-1	TGCGCCAGCAGTACAGGGACTGGATCCTACAATGAGCAGTTCTTC	CASSTGTGSYNEQFF
TRBD2	TRBJ2-4	-	TRBV6-2/TRBV6-3	TGTGCCAGCAGTTCCGATCTTCCGGGGGGGGGAGCCAAAAACATTCAGTACTTC	CASSSDLPGGGAKNIQYF
-	TRBJ2-3	-	TRBV5-4	TGTGCCAGCAGCTCACGGCAGGGAGATACGCAGTATTTT	CASSSRQGDTQYF
TRBD1	TRBJ2-4	-	TRBV5-1	TGCGCCAGCAGCTGGGGGACAGGGGGCGTCGAAAACATTCAGTACTTC	CASSWGTGGVENIQYF
-	TRBJ2-7	-	TRBV5-1	TGCGCCAGCAGCTTGGCGACGGGACCGTACTCCTACGAGCAGTACTTC	CASSLATGPYSYEQYF
TRBD2	TRBJ2-5	-	TRBV7-7	TGTGCTAGCAGCCCTGGGACTAGCCTGGGAGAGACCCAGTACTTC	CASSPGTSLGETQYF
-	TRBJ1-5	-	TRBV14	TGTGCCAGCAGCCAAGAAGGGCAGCCCCAGCATTTT	CASSQEGQPQHF
-	TRBJ1-1	-	TRBV5-5	TGTGCCAGCAGCATCCAGACAGGAAGGGGCACTGAAGCTTTCTTT	CASSIQTGRGTEAFF
TRBD1	TRBJ2-1	-	TRBV27	TGTGCCAGCAGCGGATACGGGACAGCTAATGAGCAGTTCTTC	CASSGYGTANEQFF
-	TRBJ1-1	-	TRBV2	TGTGCCAGCAGCGGGGACACTGAAGCTTTCTTT	CASSGDTEAFF
TRBD1	TRBJ2-5	-	TRBV7-9	TGTGCCAGCAGAGCCACAGGGGGCGGGGGAGAGACCCAGTACTTC	CASRATGGGGETQYF
TRBD1	TRBJ2-5	-	TRBV9	TGTGCCAGCAGCCCATGGTCGGGACAGGGAAAAGAGACCCAGTACTTC	CASSPWSGQGKETQYF
-	TRBJ1-5	-	TRBV12-5	TGTGCTAGTGGTTTCCAAAACAGCAATCAGCCCCAGCATTTT	CASGFQNSNQPQHF
TRBD2	TRBJ2-1	few	TRBV7-2	TGTGCCAGCAGCTTAGCCGGGGCGGGAGGGAGCTCCTACAATGAGCAGTTCTTC	CASSLAGAGGSSYNEQFF
-	TRBJ2-7	-	TRBV13	TGTGCCAGCAGCTTATCCCCAAGGTCAGACTACGAGCAGTACTTC	CASSLSPRSDYEQYF
-	TRBJ1-4	-	TRBV19	TGTGCCAGTAGGACCAGACAGACTAAAACTAATGAAAAACTGTTTTTT	CASRTRQTKTNEKLFF
TRBD2	TRBJ2-1	-	TRBV11-2	TGTGCCAGCATCAAAGCTCGGGAGGGGAACAATGAGCAGTTCTTC	CASIKAREGNNEQFF
TRBD2	TRBJ2-1	once	TRBV11-3	TGTGCCAGCTTGAGGCTAGCGGGCCGCAACGCAGGCGAGCAGTTCTTC	CASLRLAGRNAGEQFF
-	TRBJ2-1	-	TRBV7-9	TGTGCCAGCAGCTTAGTGAGCACAAGTGAGCAGTTCTTC	CASSLVSTSEQFF
-	TRBJ1-1	-	TRBV4-1	TGCGCCAGCAGCCAAACTACTGGAGGAACAGCCTGGGGTACTGAAGCTTTCTTT	CASSQTTGGTAWGTEAFF
-	TRBJ2-6	few	TRBV9	TGTGCCAGCAGCGTAGCTCGTTCTGGGGCCAACGTCCTGACTTTC	CASSVARSGANVLTF
TRBD1	TRBJ1-5	-	TRBV11-2	TGTGCCAGCAGCTTCGACAGGGGTGGCCAGCCCCAGCATTTT	CASSFDRGGQPQHF
-	TRBJ2-7	few	TRBV29-1	TGCAGCGTCGTAGGTTTTAGCTACGAGCAGTACTTC	CSVVGFSYEQYF
-	TRBJ1-5	-	TRBV19	TGTGCCAGTAGTATTAATGGGGACCTTAGCAATCAGCCCCAGCATTTT	CASSINGDLSNQPQHF
-	TRBJ1-5	-	TRBV2	TGTGCCAGCAGTGAAGCCAGGGCGCCCAATCAGCCCCAGCATTTT	CASSEARAPNQPQHF
-	TRBJ1-2	few	TRBV18	TGTGCCAGCTCTCCCCAGACACGGACGAACTATGGCTACACCTTC	CASSPQTRTNYGYTF
TRBD2	TRBJ2-7	-	TRBV18	TGTGCCAGCTCACCGGGACTAGCGGGAGGGCCGTACGAGCAGTACTTC	CASSPGLAGGPYEQYF
-	TRBJ2-7	-	TRBV5-5	TGTGCCAGCAGCCCCACCGGGACTCAAGCAACCACGTACGAGCAGTACTTC	CASSPTGTQATTYEQYF
TRBD1	TRBJ2-7	-	TRBV18	TGTGCCAGCTCACCACCGGGACAGGGGGAATACGAGCAGTACTTC	CASSPPGQGEYEQYF
TRBD1	TRBJ2-7	few	TRBV29-1	TGCAGCGTTGAAGATTTCGACAGGGGGACGAGGGAGCAGTACTTC	CSVEDFDRGTREQYF
-	TRBJ1-6	-	TRBV7-2	TGTGCCAGCAGCGGCGGACATAGGGTTGACGCCTATAATTCACCCCTCCACTTT	CASSGGHRVDAYNSPLHF
TRBD1	TRBJ1-5	-	TRBV19	TGTGCCAGTAGGCTACAGGGGGCGCGAAATCAGCCCCAGCATTTT	CASRLQGARNQPQHF